The sequence of this T cell receptor (beta chain) was determined in a study of blood T cell repertoires in COVID-19. Study-wide background: Collection of acute and convalescent COVID-19 samples took place in the United States, Italy and Spain. T cells, B-cell-depleted T cells, or PBMCs provided the cDNA or gDNA that served as material.

Original analysis: Researchers report that nucleated cell counts were estimated from reference gene primer amplification. Sequencing was performed with immunoSEQ multiplex PCR; in TCRdb, only in-frame clones are kept and a portion is missing. Clone size and the V and J calls come from that table; the DNA yielded D and trimming. Of 150,000 to 200,000 clones in the sample, around 82% were seen once. This clone appeared a single time. The ends lost 4 bases at V and 2 bases at J; junction bases unmatched: 4. The CDR3 is 14 residues long. Germline V gives CDR1 SEHNR, CDR2 FQNEAQ (reference sequence). V is TRBV7-9 and J is TRBJ2-7, with TRBD2 identical over 8 bases. The clonotype originates from a man aged 55 to 70 with active or convalescent COVID-19. Sequencing was carried out using peripheral blood. The CDR3 protein is CASSSGGVPYEQYF. As DNA, the CDR3 is TGTGCCAGCAGCTCCGGGGGGGTACCCTACGAGCAGTACTTC.